These T cell receptor beta chains were read from a single sample in a study of cytomegalovirus exposure and HLA in healthy donors. Some clones are missing from TCRdb's copy, which holds only in-frame ones; the method was immunoSEQ multiplex PCR. The sample lists under 200,000 clones; 80% to 90% were seen once. Sequencing used PBMCs. The receptors here all came from a man between 18 and 29 years old in good health and CMV-seropositive. Both conserved end residues are part of each CDR3. The D gene is left open where the match is weak. Part of the rows lack a size; the others show once, few, many or a class for expanded clones.

d_call	clone_size	v_call	j_call	cdr3_nt	cdr3_aa
TRBD1	few	TRBV5-1	TRBJ1-3	TGCGCCAGCAGCCTACACACCGAGGGGGCGAGAAACACCATATATTTT	CASSLHTEGARNTIYF
.	few	TRBV4-3	TRBJ1-1	TGCGCCAGCAGCCTAGGACAGTCCCTGAACACTGAAGCTTTCTTT	CASSLGQSLNTEAFF
.	.	TRBV29-1	TRBJ1-2	TGCAGCGTTGATCTGGGAGTACGCTATGGCTACACCTTC	CSVDLGVRYGYTF
TRBD1	.	TRBV9	TRBJ1-2	TGTGCCAGCAGCGTAGCGGAGGGGGCGCGGTATGGCTACACCTTC	CASSVAEGARYGYTF
.	.	TRBV28	TRBJ1-2	TGTGCCAGCAGTTCTCCGGGGAGTCCCTATGGCTACACCTTC	CASSSPGSPYGYTF
.	.	TRBV7-8	TRBJ1-5	TGTGCCAGCACGTCCGGTAGCTATAGCAATCAGCCCCAGCATTTT	CASTSGSYSNQPQHF
.	.	TRBV5-1	TRBJ1-1	TGCGCCAGCAGCTTGGTGGTGGGGGGGCGGTTGGACACTGAAGCTTTCTTT	CASSLVVGGRLDTEAFF
TRBD2	.	TRBV5-1	TRBJ2-7	TGCGCCAGCAGCTTGGGCGCTAGCGGGGGCCCGGGCTACGAGCAGTACTTC	CASSLGASGGPGYEQYF
TRBD1	.	TRBV5-1	TRBJ1-4	TGCGCCAGCAGCCCGGGACAGCCTAATGAAAAACTGTTTTTT	CASSPGQPNEKLFF
.	.	TRBV10-3	TRBJ2-3	TGTGCCACTGGAATAGCGGACGATACGCAGTATTTT	CATGIADDTQYF
TRBD1	once	TRBV9	TRBJ1-2	TGTGCCAGCGGAAAGGACAGGGGTTATGGCTACACCTTC	CASGKDRGYGYTF
TRBD2	.	TRBV10-3	TRBJ2-3	TGTGCCATCAGTGAACTAGCGGGGACTACAGATACGCAGTATTTT	CAISELAGTTDTQYF
.	.	TRBV6-6	TRBJ1-2	TGTGCCAGCAGTTACAGTGGGGAGGGCTATGGCTACACCTTC	CASSYSGEGYGYTF
TRBD1	.	TRBV18	TRBJ1-3	TGTGCCAGCTCACCCCGGACAGGTGGAGTCGACACCATATATTTT	CASSPRTGGVDTIYF
TRBD1	few	TRBV6-5	TRBJ2-7	TGTGCCAGCAGGCGACAGGGTTACGAGCAGTACTTC	CASRRQGYEQYF
TRBD1	.	TRBV4-1	TRBJ2-7	TGCGCCAGCAGCCACCTTGGACAGGGGGCTCGGGTGGGCTCCTACGAGCAGTACTTC	CASSHLGQGARVGSYEQYF
TRBD2	.	TRBV11-3	TRBJ2-2	TGTGCCAGCAGCTTACTAGCGGGGGTCCCCGGGGAGCTGTTTTTT	CASSLLAGVPGELFF
.	.	TRBV19	TRBJ2-5	TGTGCCAGTAGTCCCCTCCCTGCGCCAGGCGGGGAGACCCAGTACTTC	CASSPLPAPGGETQYF
TRBD2	.	TRBV5-1	TRBJ2-1	TGCGCCAGCAGCCTCTTTATACAGGCGGGGGACAATGAGCAGTTCTTC	CASSLFIQAGDNEQFF
.	.	TRBV7-2	TRBJ2-3	TGTGCCAGCAGCTTATTACTGGATACGCAGTATTTT	CASSLLLDTQYF
.	.	TRBV5-6	TRBJ2-7	TGTGCCAGCAGCTTGGTGGGCCAGCCCTCCTACGAGCAGTACTTC	CASSLVGQPSYEQYF
TRBD1	.	TRBV7-8	TRBJ1-4	TGTGCCAGCAGCTTAGAGCTGGACAGGGCCAATGAAAAACTGTTTTTT	CASSLELDRANEKLFF
TRBD2	.	TRBV6-6	TRBJ2-3	TGTGCCAGCAGTTGGGGACTAGCGGGGAGCACAGATACGCAGTATTTT	CASSWGLAGSTDTQYF
TRBD1	few	TRBV4-3	TRBJ2-7	TGCGCCAGCAGCCAAGAAGGAGGGACAGGCTTCTACGAGCAGTACTTC	CASSQEGGTGFYEQYF
.	.	TRBV5-1	TRBJ2-1	TGCGCCAGCAGCTTGGAGGGGGGGCCGAGGGGTGAGCAGTTCTTC	CASSLEGGPRGEQFF
.	.	TRBV6-5	TRBJ2-7	TGTGCCAGCAGTTACCGGAGGGGTTACGAGCAGTACTTC	CASSYRRGYEQYF
.	.	TRBV19	TRBJ1-5	TGTGCCAGTACGAGGTCCGGTGTGGATCAGCCCCAGCATTTT	CASTRSGVDQPQHF
TRBD1	.	TRBV7-2	TRBJ1-4	TGTGCCAGCAGCCCAACAGGGGGGTATGAAAAACTGTTTTTT	CASSPTGGYEKLFF
TRBD1	.	TRBV30	TRBJ2-7	TGTGCCTGGAGCCCTCCCCCAGGGACAGAAGTTTACGAGCAGTACTTC	CAWSPPPGTEVYEQYF
.	.	TRBV5-1	TRBJ1-1	TGCGCCAGCAGCTTGGCTAGCGAGAACACTGAAGCTTTCTTT	CASSLASENTEAFF
.	.	TRBV5-1	TRBJ2-1	TGCGCCAGCAGCTTGGATACAGTACCACCGGTGGAACAGTTCTTC	CASSLDTVPPVEQFF
TRBD1	.	TRBV18	TRBJ2-5	TGTGCCAGCACAGGGGTGGTTGAGACCCAGTACTTC	CASTGVVETQYF
.	few	TRBV9	TRBJ1-1	TGTGCCAGCAGCCCAGCTGGGGCCACGGGGAACACTGAAGCTTTCTTT	CASSPAGATGNTEAFF
.	many	TRBV19	TRBJ2-1	TGTGCCAGTAGTGTATACAATGAGCAGTTCTTC	CASSVYNEQFF
.	.	TRBV29-1	TRBJ2-7	TGCAGCGTAACAGGGTCCTCCTACGAGCAGTACTTC	CSVTGSSYEQYF
TRBD2	.	TRBV28	TRBJ2-7	TGTGCCAGCAGTTTACCAGCGGGGGGCGGAACCTACGAGCAGTACTTC	CASSLPAGGGTYEQYF
.	.	TRBV20-1	TRBJ2-7	TGCAGTGCGACCACAGGCTACGAGCAGTACTTC	CSATTGYEQYF